The T cell receptor (beta chain) described here comes from a study of OX40 agonist ivuxolimab in advanced cancers. TCRdb keeps only in-frame clones here, not all; method: immunoSEQ multiplex PCR. The sample comprises over 80,000 clones, around 87% of which are singletons, and around 4% rests with the top ten. The CDR3 covers 12 residues. V lost 4 bases, J lost 9 bases, and 13 bases lay in between. From germline, CDR1 is MNHEY and CDR2 SVGAGI. The receptor was derived from an adult with an advanced solid tumor such as melanoma, head and neck, liver or kidney cancer. Here the sequenced sample was CD4+ or CD8+ T cells sorted from blood, taken in a trial of the OX40 agonist ivuxolimab. V usage is TRBV6-5 and J usage is TRBJ2-7; maybe TRBD2 (6 bases). This chain's CDR3 is CASSSAGGGQYF. CDR3 nucleotides: TGTGCCAGCAGTTCCGCCGGGGGAGGGCAGTACTTC.